Shown below are 22 T cell receptor beta chains from a single sample sequenced in a study of post-analysis software for immune sequencing data. Findings of the study overall: Four to six TRBV segments (TRBV5-6, TRBV5-1 and TRBV20-1 among them) occurred more frequently in patients than in controls.

Their antigens remain unidentified. Unique molecular identifiers were present in the TCR beta cDNA libraries. Each CDR3 protein is one row after TCRdb ran MiXCR on the PCR reads. The repertoire holds about 760,000 distinct CDR3 sequences, with 25% to 30% as singletons. Material: blood. The origin of the receptors is a girl aged 10 to 17 with multiple sclerosis.

With respect to this clonotype: This may be a read error: a much more frequent sequence differs by one nucleotide. The chain couples TRBV29-1 to TRBJ2-5, with D perhaps given as TRBD1 or TRBD2 (5 bases each). The CDR3 is 12 residues long. The V and J ends lost 5 bases and 4 bases respectively, with 11 bases between them. Germline values: CDR1 SQVTM, CDR2 ANQGSEA. The CDR3 DNA follows: TGCAGCGTTAGACAGAGCGGAGAGACCCAGTACTTC. Amino acids: CSVRQSGETQYF.

This chain joins TRBV2 and TRBJ1-2; a weak D match, TRBD1 (6 bases). Germline V gene lookup returns CDR1 SNHLY and CDR2 FYNNEI. CDR3 size: 16 residues. V was clipped by 5 bases and J by 4 bases, with 20 bases between them. The CDR3: CASSPTPTGLGYGYTF. As DNA, the CDR3 is TGTGCCAGCAGTCCTACCCCCACAGGGCTAGGCTATGGCTACACCTTC.

This chain links TRBV4-3 with TRBJ2-1; 7 bases align to TRBD2. The V and J ends lost 4 bases and 5 bases, in that order; junction bases with no gene match: 11. Germline CDR1 reads LGHNA; CDR2 reads YSLEER. The CDR3 contains 16 residues. CDR3 sequence reads: CASSRRPRGEDNEQFF. The CDR3 DNA follows: TGCGCCAGCAGCCGACGACCCCGGGGGGAGGACAATGAGCAGTTCTTC.

This clonotype was observed a few times. This chain links TRBV6-1 with TRBJ2-1; TRBD2 matches 11 bases. The CDR3 covers 15 residues. Germline-derived CDR1 and CDR2 are MNHNS and SASEGT. Trimming at V came to 7 bases and at J to 8 bases, leaving 10 bases not matched to a gene. The CDR3 loop is CASTTTSGSGDEQFF. CDR3 DNA sequence: TGTGCCAGCACCACCACTAGCGGGAGCGGGGATGAGCAGTTCTTC.

The chain carries TRBV4-3 and TRBJ2-1; no clear D gene. From germline, CDR1 is LGHNA and CDR2 YSLEER. V shed 0 bases and J shed 15 bases, with 18 bases lying between them. The CDR3 spans 14 residues. The CDR3 loop reads CASSQDERALSPFF. Here the CDR3 DNA reads TGCGCCAGCAGCCAAGATGAAAGGGCTCTATCGCCGTTCTTC.

This clonotype turned up a few times. This chain links TRBV20-1 with TRBJ2-3; TRBD2 aligns across 9 bases. This CDR3 spans 14 amino acids. Trimming cost V 1 base and J 6 bases; bases outside gene matches: 5. CDR1 and CDR2 from the germline V gene are DFQATT and SNEGSKA (reference sequence). The CDR3 sequence is CSARVRGGWDTQYF. CDR3 sequence (DNA): TGCAGTGCTAGAGTGCGGGGGGGCTGGGATACGCAGTATTTT.

This clonotype was recorded a few times. The genes are TRBV7-9 and TRBJ2-7, with unresolved D. Trimming took off 3 bases at V and 0 bases at J, with 21 bases between the two ends. The CDR3 runs to 18 residues. Germline CDR1 and CDR2: SEHNR and FQNEAQ (reference sequence). The CDR3: CASSFPQALGASSYEQYF. The CDR3 nucleotides read TGTGCCAGCAGCTTCCCACAAGCACTGGGCGCAAGCTCCTACGAGCAGTACTTC.

J is TRBJ1-5 and V is TRBV9; D might be TRBD1 (5 bases). CDR1 is SGDLS and CDR2 is YYNGEE in the germline V gene. CDR3 length: 15 residues. V lost 1 base and J lost 4, with 12 bases in between. CDR3 bases: TGTGCCAGCAGCGTACACGGGACGGTAAATCAGCCCCAGCATTTT. It translates to CASSVHGTVNQPQHF. The variable domain in full, completed from reference TRBV9 and TRBJ1-5, reads DSGVTQTPKHLITATGQRVTLRCSPRSGDLSVYWYQQSLDQGLQFLIQYYNGEERAKGNILERFSAQQFPDLHSELNLSSLELGDSALYFCASSVHGTVNQPQHFGDGTRLSIL.

This clonotype was observed at least ten times. The gene calls are TRBV6-5 and TRBJ2-7, with 9 bases aligning to TRBD1. Germline CDR1 reads MNHEY; CDR2 reads SVGAGI. Unmatched junction bases numbered 5, after V lost 5 bases and J lost 3 bases. This CDR3 region has 14 residues. The CDR3 nucleotides are TGTGCCAGCAGTCGTCTGGACAGGGGCTACGAGCAGTACTTC. As protein: CASSRLDRGYEQYF.

This clonotype was seen more than once but under ten times. This sequence joins TRBV29-1 and TRBJ1-1; D is ambiguous. The CDR3 is 12 residues long. Germline V gives CDR1 SQVTM, CDR2 ANQGSEA. V lost 1 base, J lost 7 bases, and 10 bases lay in between. CDR3 coding DNA: TGCAGCGTTGAAGTTGGGCAGCGTGAAGCTTTCTTT. Its protein is CSVEVGQREAFF.

This chain joins TRBV20-1 and TRBJ1-2; D unclear. This CDR3 has 10 amino acids. The V gene's germline CDR1 is DFQATT and CDR2 SNEGSKA (reference sequence). The CDR3 region is CSGGVGGYTF. In nucleotides, the CDR3 is TGCAGCGGCGGAGTGGGAGGCTACACCTTC.

This chain links TRBV7-9 with TRBJ2-5; tentatively, D is TRBD1 or TRBD2 (5 bases each). Trimming took 1 base from V and 6 from J, leaving 12 bases between them. Germline loops: CDR1 SEHNR, CDR2 FQNEAQ (reference sequence). The CDR3 runs 14 residues. The CDR3 region is CASSLGVGVKTQYF. The CDR3 DNA follows: TGTGCCAGCAGCTTAGGAGTGGGGGTGAAGACCCAGTACTTC.

This sequence joins TRBV28 and TRBJ2-4; a weak D match, TRBD2 (6 bases). The V and J ends lost 8 bases and 0 bases respectively, with 14 bases between them. The CDR3 has 15 residues. CDR1 is MDHEN, CDR2 SYDVKM, per germline. The CDR3 spells CASEEWGEAKNIQYF. Here the CDR3 DNA reads TGTGCCAGCGAAGAATGGGGGGAAGCCAAAAACATTCAGTACTTC.

The rearrangement links TRBV7-9 to TRBJ1-2; D unresolved. The germline V gene encodes CDR1 SEHNR and CDR2 FQNEAQ (reference sequence). The length of the CDR3 is 16 residues. The ends were cut back, 4 bases at V and 6 bases at J, with 21 bases in the middle. CDR3 sequence: CASSSSQVRLGDGYTF. CDR3 coding DNA: TGTGCCAGCAGCTCGAGCCAGGTCCGCCTTGGTGATGGCTACACCTTC. The entire variable domain, with the rest obtained from reference TRBV7-9 and TRBJ1-2, is as follows: DTGVSQNPRHKITKRGQNVTFRCDPISEHNRLYWYRQTLGQGPEFLTYFQNEAQLEKSRLLSDRFSAERPKGSFSTLEIQRTEQGDSAMYLCASSSSQVRLGDGYTFGSGTRLTVV.

This clonotype was observed a few times. V gene TRBV20-1 combines with J gene TRBJ2-7; D is perhaps TRBD2 (6 bases). CDR3 size: 13 residues. Trimming cost V 7 bases and J 4 bases, with 17 bases left between them. Germline CDR1 is DFQATT and CDR2 is SNEGSKA (reference sequence). CDR3 in amino acids: CSGTRDSRYEQYF. DNA for the CDR3: TGCAGTGGGACACGGGACTCACGTTACGAGCAGTACTTC.

The rearrangement links TRBV20-1 to TRBJ2-2; a weak D match, TRBD1 (5 bases). Germline values: CDR1 DFQATT, CDR2 SNEGSKA (reference sequence). This CDR3 region has 14 residues. The V end lost 3 bases, the J end lost 0 bases, and 8 bases lay between the germline ends. CDR3 in amino acids: CSASDSANTGELFF. In nucleotides, the CDR3 is TGCAGTGCTAGTGACAGCGCGAACACCGGGGAGCTGTTTTTT.

This clonotype was observed a handful of times. This chain's CDR3 is CASSEQGLGGYTF. The CDR3 DNA sequence: TGTGCCAGCAGTGAGCAGGGCTTAGGTGGCTACACCTTC. The rearrangement joins TRBV6-1 to TRBJ1-2; TRBD1 is a possible D gene (5 bases). Trimming removed 3 bases from V and 7 bases from J, with 12 bases in between. From germline, CDR1 is MNHNS and CDR2 SASEGT. CDR3 length: 13 amino acids.

In regard to this clonotype: A junction end diverges from the germline sequence, so it may reflect a read error. The chain is built from TRBV24-1 and TRBJ2-3; D could derive from TRBD1 or TRBD2 (5 bases each). The CDR3 covers 14 residues. Per germline, CDR1 KGHDR and CDR2 SFDVKD. In nucleotides, the CDR3 is TGTGCCACCAGAAATACGGGGTCCACAGGTACGCAGTATTTT. Protein: CATRNTGSTGTQYF.

V is TRBV7-9 and J is TRBJ2-1; 9 positions match TRBD1. V was clipped by 0 bases and J by 9 bases; unmatched bases: 3. Looked up from germline, CDR1 is SEHNR and CDR2 is FQNEAQ (reference sequence). The CDR3 is 14 amino acids. The CDR3 bases are TGTGCCAGCAGCTTAGCCACAGGGGGCACTGAGCAGTTCTTC. Translation: CASSLATGGTEQFF. The whole variable domain, filled in from reference TRBV7-9 and TRBJ2-1, reads DTGVSQNPRHKITKRGQNVTFRCDPISEHNRLYWYRQTLGQGPEFLTYFQNEAQLEKSRLLSDRFSAERPKGSFSTLEIQRTEQGDSAMYLCASSLATGGTEQFFGPGTRLTVL.

This clonotype was seen a few times. The chain carries TRBV4-1 and TRBJ1-4, with D perhaps matching TRBD1 (6 bases). This CDR3 region has 13 residues. Trimming left V 0 bases short and J 10 bases short, with 9 bases between. Germline assignment: CDR1 MGHRA and CDR2 YSYEKL. The CDR3 DNA is TGCGCCAGCAGCCAAGACAGGGGTAGAAAACTGTTTTTT. Protein: CASSQDRGRKLFF.

This rearrangement joins TRBV5-1 to TRBJ1-6; D call uncertain. The ends were cut back, 0 bases at V and 7 bases at J, with 11 bases in the middle. This CDR3 region has 15 residues. Germline assignment: CDR1 SGHRS and CDR2 YFSETQ. For the CDR3, the DNA is TGCGCCAGCAGCTTGGATCGGGCAGGCAATTCACCCCTCCACTTT. Its translation is CASSLDRAGNSPLHF. Drawing the rest from reference TRBV5-1 and TRBJ1-6, the complete variable domain is KAGVTQTPRYLIKTRGQQVTLSCSPISGHRSVSWYQQTPGQGLQFLFEYFSETQRNKGNFPGRFSGRQFSNSRSEMNVSTLELGDSALYLCASSLDRAGNSPLHFGNGTRLTVT.

V gene TRBV27 combines with J gene TRBJ1-6, with D unresolved. Germline V CDR1 and CDR2: MNHEY, SMNVEV (reference sequence). CDR3 length equals 12 residues. V was shortened by 4 bases and J by 10 bases, with 8 bases between the two germline ends. The CDR3, as DNA: TGTGCCAGCAGTTCAGGCTTATCACCCCTCCACTTT. Encoded protein: CASSSGLSPLHF.